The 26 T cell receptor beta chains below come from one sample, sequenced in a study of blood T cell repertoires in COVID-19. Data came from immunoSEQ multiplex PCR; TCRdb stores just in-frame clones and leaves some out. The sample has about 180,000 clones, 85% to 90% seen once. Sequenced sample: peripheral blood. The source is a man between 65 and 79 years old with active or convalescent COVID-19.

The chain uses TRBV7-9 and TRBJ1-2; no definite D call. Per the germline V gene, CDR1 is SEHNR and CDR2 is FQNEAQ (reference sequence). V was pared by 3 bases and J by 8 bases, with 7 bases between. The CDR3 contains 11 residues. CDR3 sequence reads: CASSFDIGYTF. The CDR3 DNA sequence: TGTGCCAGCAGCTTTGACATCGGCTACACCTTC. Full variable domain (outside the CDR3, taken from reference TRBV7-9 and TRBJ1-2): DTGVSQNPRHKITKRGQNVTFRCDPISEHNRLYWYRQTLGQGPEFLTYFQNEAQLEKSRLLSDRFSAERPKGSFSTLEIQRTEQGDSAMYLCASSFDIGYTFGSGTRLTVV.

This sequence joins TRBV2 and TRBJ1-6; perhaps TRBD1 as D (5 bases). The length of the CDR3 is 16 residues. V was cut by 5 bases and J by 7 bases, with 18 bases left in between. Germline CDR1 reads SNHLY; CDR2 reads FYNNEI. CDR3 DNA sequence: TGTGCCAGCAGTCCCACAGGCCCACACGGGAATTCACCCCTCCACTTT. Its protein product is CASSPTGPHGNSPLHF.

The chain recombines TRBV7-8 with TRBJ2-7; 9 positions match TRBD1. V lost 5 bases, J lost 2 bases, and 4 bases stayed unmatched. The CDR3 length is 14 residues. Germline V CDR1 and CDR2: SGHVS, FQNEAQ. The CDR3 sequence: CASSLTGGAYEQYF. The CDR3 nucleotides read TGTGCCAGCAGCCTCACAGGGGGCGCCTACGAGCAGTACTTC.

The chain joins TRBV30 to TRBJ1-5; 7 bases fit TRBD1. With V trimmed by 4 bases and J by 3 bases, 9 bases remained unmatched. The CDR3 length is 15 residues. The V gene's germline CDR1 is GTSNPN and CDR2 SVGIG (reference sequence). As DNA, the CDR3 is TGTGCCTGGAAAAGTAGGGACAGAATCAATCAGCCCCAGCATTTT. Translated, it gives CAWKSRDRINQPQHF.

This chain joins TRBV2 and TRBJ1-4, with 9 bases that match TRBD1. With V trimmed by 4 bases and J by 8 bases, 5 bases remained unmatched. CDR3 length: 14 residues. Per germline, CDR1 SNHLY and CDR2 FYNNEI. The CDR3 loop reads CASSVDRGEEKLFF. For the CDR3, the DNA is TGTGCCAGCAGTGTCGACAGGGGGGAAGAAAAACTGTTTTTT.

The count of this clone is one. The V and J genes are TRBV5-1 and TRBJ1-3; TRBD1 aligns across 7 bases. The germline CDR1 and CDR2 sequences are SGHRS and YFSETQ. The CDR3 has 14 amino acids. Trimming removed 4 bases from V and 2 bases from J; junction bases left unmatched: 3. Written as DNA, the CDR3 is TGCGCCAGCAGCCGAGGACAGGCTGGAAACACCATATATTTT. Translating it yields CASSRGQAGNTIYF.

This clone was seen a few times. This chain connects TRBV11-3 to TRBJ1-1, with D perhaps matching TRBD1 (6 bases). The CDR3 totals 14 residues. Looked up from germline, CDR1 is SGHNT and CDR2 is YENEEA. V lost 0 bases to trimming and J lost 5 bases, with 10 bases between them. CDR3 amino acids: CASSLDRGHTEAFF. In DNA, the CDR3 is TGTGCCAGCAGCTTAGACAGGGGTCATACTGAAGCTTTCTTT.

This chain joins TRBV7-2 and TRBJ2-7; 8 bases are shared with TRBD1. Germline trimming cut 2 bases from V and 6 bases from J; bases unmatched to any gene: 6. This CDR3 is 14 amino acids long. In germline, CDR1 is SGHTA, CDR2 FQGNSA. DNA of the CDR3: TGTGCCAGCAGCTTACAGGGGGCCAGCTCCGAGCAGTACTTC. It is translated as CASSLQGASSEQYF.

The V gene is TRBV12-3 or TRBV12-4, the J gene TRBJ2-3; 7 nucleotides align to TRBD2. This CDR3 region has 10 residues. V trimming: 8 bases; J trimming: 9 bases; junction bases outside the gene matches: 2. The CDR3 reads CASGGDTQYF. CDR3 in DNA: TGTGCCAGCGGGGGGGACACGCAGTATTTT.

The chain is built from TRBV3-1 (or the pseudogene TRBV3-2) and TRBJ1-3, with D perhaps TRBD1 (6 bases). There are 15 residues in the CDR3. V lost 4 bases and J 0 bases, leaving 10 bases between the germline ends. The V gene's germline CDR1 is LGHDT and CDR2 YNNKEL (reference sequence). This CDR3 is CASSLRGSSGNTIYF. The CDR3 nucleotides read TGTGCCAGCAGCCTTAGGGGGAGCTCTGGAAACACCATATATTTT.

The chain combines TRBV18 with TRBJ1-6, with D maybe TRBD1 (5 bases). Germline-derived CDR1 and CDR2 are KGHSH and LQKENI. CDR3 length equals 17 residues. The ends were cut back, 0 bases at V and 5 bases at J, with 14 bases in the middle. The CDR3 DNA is TGTGCCAGCTCACCACCGCGGGGCCCCAGCCATAATTCACCCCTCCACTTT. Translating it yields CASSPPRGPSHNSPLHF.

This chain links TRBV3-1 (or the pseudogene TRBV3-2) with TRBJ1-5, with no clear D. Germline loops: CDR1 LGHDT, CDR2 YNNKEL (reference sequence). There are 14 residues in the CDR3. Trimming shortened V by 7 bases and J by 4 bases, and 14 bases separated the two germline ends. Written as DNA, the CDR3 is TGTGCCAGCACCCTAAGCGGAGGAAATCAGCCCCAGCATTTT. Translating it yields CASTLSGGNQPQHF.

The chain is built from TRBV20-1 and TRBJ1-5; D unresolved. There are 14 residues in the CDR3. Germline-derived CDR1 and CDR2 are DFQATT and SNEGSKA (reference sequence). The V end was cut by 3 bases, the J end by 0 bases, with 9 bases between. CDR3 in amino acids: CSASARLSNQPQHF. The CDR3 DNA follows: TGCAGTGCTAGTGCCCGACTTAGCAATCAGCCCCAGCATTTT.

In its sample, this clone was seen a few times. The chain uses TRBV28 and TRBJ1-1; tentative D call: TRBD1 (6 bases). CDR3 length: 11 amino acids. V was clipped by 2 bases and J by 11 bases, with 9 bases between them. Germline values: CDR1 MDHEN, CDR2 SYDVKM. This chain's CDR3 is CASSLAGVAFF. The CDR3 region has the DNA TGTGCCAGCAGTTTAGCAGGGGTCGCTTTCTTT.

The CDR3 DNA follows: TGTGCCAGCAGCCCCTTCCCTATTACTAGCGGGAGGGCCCATGAGCAGTTCTTC. Its translation is CASSPFPITSGRAHEQFF. The gene calls are TRBV7-2 and TRBJ2-1; 13 bases are shared with TRBD2. V shed 5 bases and J 8 bases; nucleotides not matched to a gene: 15. Looked up from germline, CDR1 is SGHTA and CDR2 is FQGNSA. The CDR3 covers 18 residues. The complete variable domain, with remaining parts taken from reference TRBV7-2 and TRBJ2-1, reads GAGVSQSPSNKVTEKGKDVELRCDPISGHTALYWYRQSLGQGLEFLIYFQGNSAPDKSGLPSDRFSAERTGGSVSTLTIQRTQQEDSAVYLCASSPFPITSGRAHEQFFGPGTRLTVL.

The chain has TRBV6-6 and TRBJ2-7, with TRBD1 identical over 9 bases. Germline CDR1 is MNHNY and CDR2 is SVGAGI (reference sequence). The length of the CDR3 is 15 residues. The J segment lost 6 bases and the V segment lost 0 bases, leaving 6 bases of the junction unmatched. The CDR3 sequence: CASSYSGQGIREQYF. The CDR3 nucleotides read TGTGCCAGCAGTTACTCTGGACAGGGGATACGCGAGCAGTACTTC.

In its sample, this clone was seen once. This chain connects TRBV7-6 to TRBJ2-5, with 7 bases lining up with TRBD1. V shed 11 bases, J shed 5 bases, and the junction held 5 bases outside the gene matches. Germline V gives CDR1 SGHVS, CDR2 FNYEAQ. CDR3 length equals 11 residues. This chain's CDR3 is CAETGLETQYF. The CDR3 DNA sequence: TGTGCCGAGACAGGGTTGGAGACCCAGTACTTC.

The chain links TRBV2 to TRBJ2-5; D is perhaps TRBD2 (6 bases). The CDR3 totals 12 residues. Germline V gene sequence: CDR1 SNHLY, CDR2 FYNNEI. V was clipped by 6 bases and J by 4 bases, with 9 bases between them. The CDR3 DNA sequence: TGTGCCAGCAGCCAGGGAGGAGAGACCCAGTACTTC. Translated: CASSQGGETQYF. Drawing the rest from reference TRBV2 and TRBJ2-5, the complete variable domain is EPEVTQTPSHQVTQMGQEVILRCVPISNHLYFYWYRQILGQKVEFLVSFYNNEISEKSEIFDDQFSVERPDGSNFTLKIRSTKLEDSAMYFCASSQGGETQYFGPGTRLLVL.

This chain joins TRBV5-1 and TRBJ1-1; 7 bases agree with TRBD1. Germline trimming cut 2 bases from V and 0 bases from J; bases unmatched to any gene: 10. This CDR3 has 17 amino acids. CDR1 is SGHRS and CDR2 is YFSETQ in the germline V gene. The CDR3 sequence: CASSFIVGTDMNTEAFF. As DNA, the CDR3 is TGCGCCAGCAGCTTTATAGTGGGGACAGACATGAACACTGAAGCTTTCTTT. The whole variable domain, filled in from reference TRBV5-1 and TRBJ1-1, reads KAGVTQTPRYLIKTRGQQVTLSCSPISGHRSVSWYQQTPGQGLQFLFEYFSETQRNKGNFPGRFSGRQFSNSRSEMNVSTLELGDSALYLCASSFIVGTDMNTEAFFGQGTRLTVV.

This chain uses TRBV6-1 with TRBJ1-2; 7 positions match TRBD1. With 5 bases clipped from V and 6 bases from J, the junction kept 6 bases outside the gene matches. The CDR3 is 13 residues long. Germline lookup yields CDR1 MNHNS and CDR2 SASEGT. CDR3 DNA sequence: TGTGCCAGCAGTACCCAGGGGGACAATGGCTACACCTTC. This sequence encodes CASSTQGDNGYTF.

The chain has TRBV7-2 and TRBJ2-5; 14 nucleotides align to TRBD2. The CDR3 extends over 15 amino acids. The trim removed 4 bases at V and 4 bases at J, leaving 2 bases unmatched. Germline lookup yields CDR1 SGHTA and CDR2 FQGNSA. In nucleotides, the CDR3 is TGTGCCAGCAGCTGGGGGACTAGCGGGGGAGAGACCCAGTACTTC. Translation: CASSWGTSGGETQYF.

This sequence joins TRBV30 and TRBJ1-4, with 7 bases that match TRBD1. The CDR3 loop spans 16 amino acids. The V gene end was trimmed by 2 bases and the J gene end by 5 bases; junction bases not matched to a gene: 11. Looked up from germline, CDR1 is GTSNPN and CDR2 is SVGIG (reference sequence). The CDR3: CAWSHLYTGANEKLFF. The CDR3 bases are TGTGCCTGGAGTCACCTATATACAGGGGCAAATGAAAAACTGTTTTTT.

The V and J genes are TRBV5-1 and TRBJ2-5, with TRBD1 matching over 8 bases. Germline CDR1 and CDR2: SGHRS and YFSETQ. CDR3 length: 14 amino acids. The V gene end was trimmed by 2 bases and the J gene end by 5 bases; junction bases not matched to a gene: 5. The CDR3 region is CASSFSGGEETQYF. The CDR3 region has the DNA TGCGCCAGCAGCTTCTCAGGGGGCGAGGAGACCCAGTACTTC.

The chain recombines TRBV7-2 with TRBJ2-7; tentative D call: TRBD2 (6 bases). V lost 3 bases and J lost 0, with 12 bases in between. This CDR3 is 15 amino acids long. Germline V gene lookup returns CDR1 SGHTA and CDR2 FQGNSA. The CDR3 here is CASSFGTGSSYEQYF. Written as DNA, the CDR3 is TGTGCCAGCAGCTTCGGGACTGGAAGCTCCTACGAGCAGTACTTC.

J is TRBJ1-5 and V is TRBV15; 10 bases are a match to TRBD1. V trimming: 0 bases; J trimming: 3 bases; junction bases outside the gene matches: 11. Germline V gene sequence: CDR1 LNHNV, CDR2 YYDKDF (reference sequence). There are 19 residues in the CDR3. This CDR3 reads CATSRDNRGQGLDNQPQHF. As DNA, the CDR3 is TGTGCCACCAGCAGAGATAATAGGGGACAGGGGTTGGACAATCAGCCCCAGCATTTT.

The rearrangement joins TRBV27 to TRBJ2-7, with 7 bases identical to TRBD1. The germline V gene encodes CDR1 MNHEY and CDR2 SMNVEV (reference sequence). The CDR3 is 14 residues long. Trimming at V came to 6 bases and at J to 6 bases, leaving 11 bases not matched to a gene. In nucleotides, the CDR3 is TGTGCCAGCAGCCGAAGACAGGGTAGTTTCGAGCAGTACTTC. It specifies CASSRRQGSFEQYF.